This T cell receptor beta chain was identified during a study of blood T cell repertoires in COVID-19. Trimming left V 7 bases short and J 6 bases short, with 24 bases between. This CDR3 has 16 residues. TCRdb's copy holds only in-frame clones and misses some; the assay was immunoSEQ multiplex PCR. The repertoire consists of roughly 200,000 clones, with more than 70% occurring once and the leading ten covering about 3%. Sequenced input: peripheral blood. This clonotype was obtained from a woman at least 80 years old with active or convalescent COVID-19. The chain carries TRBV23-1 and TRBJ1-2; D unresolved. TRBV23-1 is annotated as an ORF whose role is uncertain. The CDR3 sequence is CASTPHGSRLDNGYTF. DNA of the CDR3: TGCGCCAGCACCCCTCACGGCAGTAGACTGGATAATGGCTACACCTTC.